Below are 7 T cell receptor beta chains sequenced from a single sample in a study of T cells in localized non-small cell lung cancer. Produced via immunoSEQ multiplex PCR; TCRdb's table is partial and in-frame only. Here the sample spans 35,000 to 50,000 clones, about four fifths being singletons. Sequenced material: PBMCs, taken before any cancer treatment. All receptors derive from a woman aged 40-69 years with stage II squamous cell lung carcinoma.

The V call is TRBV4-1, the J call TRBJ1-3; D ambiguous. Germline V gene lookup returns CDR1 MGHRA and CDR2 YSYEKL. With 0 bases removed from V and 0 bases from J, the gap between germline ends came to 9 bases. This CDR3 contains 16 residues. DNA for the CDR3: TGCGCCAGCAGCCAAGACGGGGAAGGCTCTGGAAACACCATATATTTT. This encodes CASSQDGEGSGNTIYF.

V and J are TRBV5-1 and TRBJ2-3, with D possibly TRBD2 on 5 matching bases. The germline V gene has CDR1 SGHRS and CDR2 YFSETQ. The CDR3 has 14 amino acids. V was shortened by 0 bases and J by 6 bases, with 11 bases between the two germline ends. This CDR3 reads CASSLELVSDTQYF. The CDR3 nucleotides read TGCGCCAGCAGCTTGGAACTAGTATCGGATACGCAGTATTTT.

The rearrangement links TRBV4-2 to TRBJ2-5; TRBD2 aligns across 10 bases. The CDR3 sequence is 16 residues long. Germline CDR1 reads LGHNA; CDR2 reads YNFKEQ. The V gene end was trimmed by 1 base and the J gene end by 6 bases; junction bases not matched to a gene: 8. The CDR3 sequence is CASSQGSSGGAKTQYF. CDR3 coding DNA: TGTGCCAGCAGCCAAGGTTCCAGCGGGGGGGCGAAGACCCAGTACTTC.

The chain carries TRBV5-8 and TRBJ2-1; 12 bases align to TRBD2. V gave up 3 bases and J gave up 7 bases; unmatched junction bases: 14. The CDR3 runs to 18 residues. Germline V gene data show CDR1 as SGHTS and CDR2 as YDEGEE. The CDR3 region has the DNA TGTGCCAGCAGCTGGGCTCCGACTAGCGGGGGACCAAAAAATGAGCAGTTCTTC. Protein sequence: CASSWAPTSGGPKNEQFF.

The genes are TRBV6-6 and TRBJ1-1; D gene uncertain. This CDR3 has 12 amino acids. Trimming left V 11 bases short and J 6 bases short, with 16 bases between. CDR1 and CDR2 (germline): MNHNY, SVGAGI (reference sequence). The chain's CDR3 is CAAHEAGSEAFF. CDR3 nucleotides: TGTGCCGCCCATGAGGCCGGCTCTGAAGCTTTCTTT.

This clone has a single count. This chain joins TRBV11-2 and TRBJ2-2, with D unresolved. The V gene's germline CDR1 is SGHAT and CDR2 FQNNGV. CDR3 size: 14 residues. V gave up 1 base and J gave up 4 bases, with 7 bases separating them. In DNA, the CDR3 is TGTGCCAGCAGCTTAGGGGCGTCCACCGGGGAGCTGTTTTTT. As protein: CASSLGASTGELFF.

The chain has TRBV2 and TRBJ1-3; D is undetermined. The CDR3 is 14 amino acids. V dropped 3 bases and J dropped 3 bases, with 9 bases sitting between them. CDR1 and CDR2 from the germline V gene are SNHLY and FYNNEI. This CDR3 reads CASSEMAVGNTIYF. The CDR3 DNA follows: TGTGCCAGCAGTGAGATGGCAGTTGGAAACACCATATATTTT.